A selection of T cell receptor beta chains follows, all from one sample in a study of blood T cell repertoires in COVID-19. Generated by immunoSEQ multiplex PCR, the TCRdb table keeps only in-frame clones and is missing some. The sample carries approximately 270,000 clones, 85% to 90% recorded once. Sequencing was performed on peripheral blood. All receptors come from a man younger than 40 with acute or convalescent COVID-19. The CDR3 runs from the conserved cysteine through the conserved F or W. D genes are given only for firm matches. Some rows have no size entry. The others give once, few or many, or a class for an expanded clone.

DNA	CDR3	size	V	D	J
TGTGCCAGCAGCTGGGACAGGGTAGCCGACGAGCAGTACTTC	CASSWDRVADEQYF	once	TRBV11-2	TRBD1	TRBJ2-7
TGTGCCAGCAGTTACGTCCGGGGCGGGGAGCTGTTTTTT	CASSYVRGGELFF	once	TRBV6-5	.	TRBJ2-2
TGCGCCAGCTGGCCCGGGTACCGCACCGGGGAGCTGTTTTTT	CASWPGYRTGELFF	.	TRBV5-1	.	TRBJ2-2
TGTGCCAGCAGCATCCTTGGATCAGGGGAGTCCTACGAGCAGTACTTC	CASSILGSGESYEQYF	.	TRBV7-9	.	TRBJ2-7
TGTGCCAGCAGATTGACAGGAACGAACACTGAAGCTTTCTTT	CASRLTGTNTEAFF	few	TRBV2	.	TRBJ1-1
TGTGCCAGCAGTCACGGGACAGTTAATGAAAAACTGTTTTTT	CASSHGTVNEKLFF	.	TRBV7-9	TRBD1	TRBJ1-4
TGTGCCAGCAGTTTTAGCGGGAAAGAGACCCAGTACTTC	CASSFSGKETQYF	.	TRBV28	TRBD2	TRBJ2-5
TGTGCCAGCAGCCCGGAAGGCAGGGGATACGAGCAGTACTTC	CASSPEGRGYEQYF	.	TRBV7-8	.	TRBJ2-7
TGTGCCAGCAGTGCCGGGACAGGGAGAGGGGCAACTAATGAAAAACTGTTTTTT	CASSAGTGRGATNEKLFF	.	TRBV28	TRBD1	TRBJ1-4
TGTGCCTGGAGTCCCGCAGTGAGCGGGCAGTTCTTC	CAWSPAVSGQFF	once	TRBV30	.	TRBJ2-1
TGTGCCAGCTCACCACCGGGACTAGCGGGGGGGAACTACAATGAGCAGTTCTTC	CASSPPGLAGGNYNEQFF	.	TRBV18	TRBD2	TRBJ2-1
TGTGCCAGCAGCTTAGCTCCTGGACAGGGGGCAATTAGGGGCAATCAGCCCCAGCATTTT	CASSLAPGQGAIRGNQPQHF	.	TRBV7-8	TRBD1	TRBJ1-5
TGCGCCAGCAGTGAGTCGGGACAGGGCTCCTTCGATGAGCAGTTCTTC	CASSESGQGSFDEQFF	.	TRBV10-1	TRBD1	TRBJ2-1
TGTGCCAGCTCACCCCGGGTAGCGGGAGGCCACAATGAGCAGTTCTTC	CASSPRVAGGHNEQFF	.	TRBV18	TRBD2	TRBJ2-1
TGTGCCAGCAGCTTGGACCGGGACAGAGGCTACACCTTC	CASSLDRDRGYTF	.	TRBV11-1	TRBD1	TRBJ1-2
TGTGCCAGCAGTGAAGGTCTGGGCTCTGAAGCTTTCTTT	CASSEGLGSEAFF	.	TRBV6-1	.	TRBJ1-1
TGCGCCAGCAGCAATGCCGGTAATCGACAGATCTATGGCTACACCTTC	CASSNAGNRQIYGYTF	.	TRBV5-1	.	TRBJ1-2
TGTGCCAGCAGCTTAGGACCCGGGGGGGTCTACGAGCAGTACTTC	CASSLGPGGVYEQYF	.	TRBV7-2	TRBD2	TRBJ2-7
TGCGCCAGCAGCTTTCAGGGGGCTTCCTACGAGCAGTACTTC	CASSFQGASYEQYF	.	TRBV5-1	TRBD1	TRBJ2-7
TGTGCCAGCAGCCCACGACAGACGAACACTGAAGCTTTCTTT	CASSPRQTNTEAFF	.	TRBV11-2	.	TRBJ1-1
TGTGCCAGCAGCCAGGAAGGGGTCCGTTCAAACATTCAGTACTTC	CASSQEGVRSNIQYF	.	TRBV2	.	TRBJ2-4
TGTGCCAGCAGTGAAGCCCTGCGAGGTACGCAGTATTTT	CASSEALRGTQYF	few	TRBV6-1	.	TRBJ2-3
TGTGCTAGTGGAACCCGGACAGGGGGAACTGGTGAGCAGTTCTTC	CASGTRTGGTGEQFF	.	TRBV12-5	TRBD1	TRBJ2-1
TGTGCCAGCAGTCCGGGACAGGGCCGCGAGCAGTACTTC	CASSPGQGREQYF	.	TRBV12-3/TRBV12-4	TRBD1	TRBJ2-7
TGTGCCAGCAGCACGGGACTAGCGGGCTCCTACAATGAGCAGTTCTTC	CASSTGLAGSYNEQFF	.	TRBV7-9	TRBD2	TRBJ2-1
TGTGCCAGCAGCACTTGGCAGGGGGCGGTTGGCTACACCTTC	CASSTWQGAVGYTF	.	TRBV6-5	TRBD1	TRBJ1-2
TGTGCCAGCCTAACGTACTATGGCTACACCTTC	CASLTYYGYTF	.	TRBV6-5	.	TRBJ1-2
TGTGCCAGCCAGCTGAGGAGGAACTACGAGCAGTACTTC	CASQLRRNYEQYF	.	TRBV2	.	TRBJ2-7
TGTGCCAGCAGCCAAGGGAGGACAGGGGGCCACGAGCAGTACTTC	CASSQGRTGGHEQYF	.	TRBV3-1/TRBV3-2	TRBD1	TRBJ2-7
TGTGCCTCCAAGAAGGTCGGGACAGAGTACAATGAGCAGTTCTTC	CASKKVGTEYNEQFF	once	TRBV6-5	TRBD1	TRBJ2-1
TGTGCCAGAAGCTTTGGACTAGCGGGGGCTCAAGAGACCCAGTACTTC	CARSFGLAGAQETQYF	once	TRBV5-3	TRBD2	TRBJ2-5
TGTGCCAGCAGCGCTATAGCGGGAGGGACCTACAATGAGCAGTTCTTC	CASSAIAGGTYNEQFF	.	TRBV11-3	TRBD2	TRBJ2-1
TGTGCCAGCAGCCGATGGGGGGACTCTGGAAACACCATATATTTT	CASSRWGDSGNTIYF	.	TRBV3-1/TRBV3-2	.	TRBJ1-3
TGTGCCAGCTCATCCGGGACAGGGGTCTATGGCTACACCTTC	CASSSGTGVYGYTF	once	TRBV18	TRBD1	TRBJ1-2
TGTGCCAGCACTCAAACAGGGGTCGAGCAGTACTTC	CASTQTGVEQYF	.	TRBV3-1/TRBV3-2	TRBD1	TRBJ2-7
TGTGCCAGCACCCCCCGAGGGAGGGTCGAAAAACTGTTTTTT	CASTPRGRVEKLFF	.	TRBV25-1	.	TRBJ1-4
TGTGCCAGATTGGAGGTTTTTAGTGGGGCCAACGTCCTGACTTTC	CARLEVFSGANVLTF	once	TRBV21-1	.	TRBJ2-6
TGTGCCAGCAGCCCTCTACAGGGACATCTATTCTCTGGGGCCAACGTCCTGACTTTC	CASSPLQGHLFSGANVLTF	.	TRBV16	.	TRBJ2-6
TGTGCCATCAGTGCCCGGGGGGCCAATTCACCCCTCCACTTT	CAISARGANSPLHF	.	TRBV10-3	.	TRBJ1-6
TGTGCCTGGAGTATACAGGTAAACGAGCAGTACTTC	CAWSIQVNEQYF	.	TRBV30	.	TRBJ2-7
TGTGCCAGCAGCTCTTTGCAGGGGGCGAAATATGGCTACACCTTC	CASSSLQGAKYGYTF	.	TRBV5-4	TRBD1	TRBJ1-2
TGTGCCACCAGCAGAGCCCGGAGGTCTCGTTATAAGACTAATGAAAAACTGTTTTTT	CATSRARRSRYKTNEKLFF	.	TRBV15	.	TRBJ1-4
TGTGCCAGTACCCTCTCCCGACAGATGAACACTGAAGCTTTCTTT	CASTLSRQMNTEAFF	.	TRBV19	.	TRBJ1-1
TGTGCCAGCACTTCCGGGACTAGCAGTGAGCAGTTCTTC	CASTSGTSSEQFF	.	TRBV7-9	TRBD2	TRBJ2-1
TGTGCCAGCAGCTTAAGGACAGGGCTCACCGGGGAGCTGTTTTTT	CASSLRTGLTGELFF	.	TRBV5-4	TRBD1	TRBJ2-2
TGTGCCAGCAGCGACAAGAACTCTGGAAACACCATATATTTT	CASSDKNSGNTIYF	.	TRBV6-5	.	TRBJ1-3
TGTGCCAGCAGCTCCACAGGGCAGACTCGAGAGACCCAGTACTTC	CASSSTGQTRETQYF	once	TRBV3-1/TRBV3-2	.	TRBJ2-5
TGTGCCAGCAGCTTAAATTTGCAGGGAGGAGGCTACACCTTC	CASSLNLQGGGYTF	.	TRBV7-3	.	TRBJ1-2
TGCGCCAGCAGGTCCAGGGGGACGCAGGACCGCACAGATACGCAGTATTTT	CASRSRGTQDRTDTQYF	.	TRBV5-1	TRBD1	TRBJ2-3
TGTGCCAGCAGTTCGCAGGGTGAGGGGGCTTTCACTGAAGCTTTCTTT	CASSSQGEGAFTEAFF	.	TRBV28	TRBD1	TRBJ1-1
TGCGCCAGCAGCTCGGATGGGGGCGGCGGTCAGCCCCAGCATTTT	CASSSDGGGGQPQHF	.	TRBV5-1	.	TRBJ1-5
TGTGCCAGCTCAACAAGACAGGTCAATCAGCCCCAGCATTTT	CASSTRQVNQPQHF	.	TRBV18	.	TRBJ1-5
TGTGCCAGCAGTGAATATGGCACAGCTAATAATTCACCCCTCCACTTT	CASSEYGTANNSPLHF	.	TRBV6-1	.	TRBJ1-6
TGTGCCAGCAGTAGGGGACTAGCGGGGTCGAGCGCCAAAAACATTCAGTACTTC	CASSRGLAGSSAKNIQYF	.	TRBV2	TRBD2	TRBJ2-4
TGCGCCAGCAGCTTGGCCTTGAGTAGTAACGATGAAAAACTGTTTTTT	CASSLALSSNDEKLFF	.	TRBV5-1	.	TRBJ1-4
TGCGCCAGCAGCCTACTCGGCCGGGAGCCAGCCTACGAGCAGTACTTC	CASSLLGREPAYEQYF	.	TRBV5-1	.	TRBJ2-7